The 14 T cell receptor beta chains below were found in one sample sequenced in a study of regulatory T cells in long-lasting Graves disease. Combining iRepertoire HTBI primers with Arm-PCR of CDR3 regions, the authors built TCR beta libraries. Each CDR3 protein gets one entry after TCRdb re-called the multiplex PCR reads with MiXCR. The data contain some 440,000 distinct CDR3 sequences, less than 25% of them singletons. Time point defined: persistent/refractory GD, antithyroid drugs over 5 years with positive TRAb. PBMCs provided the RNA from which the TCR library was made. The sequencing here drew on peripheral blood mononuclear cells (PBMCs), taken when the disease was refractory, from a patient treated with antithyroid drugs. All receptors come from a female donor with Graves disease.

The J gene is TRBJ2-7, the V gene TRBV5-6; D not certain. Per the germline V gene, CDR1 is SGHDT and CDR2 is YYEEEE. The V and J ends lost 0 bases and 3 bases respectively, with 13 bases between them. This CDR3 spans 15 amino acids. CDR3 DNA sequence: TGTGCCAGCAGCTTGGGCGGCACAGTCAACTACGAGCAGTACTTC. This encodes CASSLGGTVNYEQYF.

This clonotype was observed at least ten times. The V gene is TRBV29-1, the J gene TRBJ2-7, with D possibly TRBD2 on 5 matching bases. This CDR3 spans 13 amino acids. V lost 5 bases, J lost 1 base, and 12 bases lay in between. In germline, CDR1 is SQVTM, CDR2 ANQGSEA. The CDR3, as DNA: TGCAGCGTTTTGACTACACGATCCTACGAGCAGTACTTC. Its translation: CSVLTTRSYEQYF.

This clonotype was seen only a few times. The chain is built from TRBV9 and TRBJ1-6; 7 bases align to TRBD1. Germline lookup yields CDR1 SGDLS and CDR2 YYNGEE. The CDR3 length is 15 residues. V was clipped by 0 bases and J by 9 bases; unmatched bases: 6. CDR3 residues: CASSVVARDSSPLHF. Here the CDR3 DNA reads TGTGCCAGCAGCGTAGTAGCTCGGGACAGTTCACCCCTCCACTTT. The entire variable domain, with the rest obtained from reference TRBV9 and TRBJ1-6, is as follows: DSGVTQTPKHLITATGQRVTLRCSPRSGDLSVYWYQQSLDQGLQFLIQYYNGEERAKGNILERFSAQQFPDLHSELNLSSLELGDSALYFCASSVVARDSSPLHFGNGTRLTVT.

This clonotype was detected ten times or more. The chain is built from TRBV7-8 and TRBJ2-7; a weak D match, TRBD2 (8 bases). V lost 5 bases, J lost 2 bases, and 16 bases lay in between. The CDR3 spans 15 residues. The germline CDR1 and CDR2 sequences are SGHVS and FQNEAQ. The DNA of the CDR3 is TGTGCCAGCAGCCGTTTAGCGGGACAGACCTACGAGCAGTACTTC. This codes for CASSRLAGQTYEQYF.

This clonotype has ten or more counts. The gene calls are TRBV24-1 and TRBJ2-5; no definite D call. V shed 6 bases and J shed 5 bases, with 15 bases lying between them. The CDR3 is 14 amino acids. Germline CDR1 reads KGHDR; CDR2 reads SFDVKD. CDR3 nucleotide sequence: TGTGCCACCAGTTGGTACACCCCAAAGGAGACCCAGTACTTC. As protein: CATSWYTPKETQYF.

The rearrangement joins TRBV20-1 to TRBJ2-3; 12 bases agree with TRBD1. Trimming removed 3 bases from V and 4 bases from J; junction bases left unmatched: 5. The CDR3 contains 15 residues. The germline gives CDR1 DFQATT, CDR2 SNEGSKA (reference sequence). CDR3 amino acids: CSASDGTGGADTQYF. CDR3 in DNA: TGCAGTGCTAGTGATGGGACAGGGGGCGCAGATACGCAGTATTTT.

CDR3 in amino acids: CASSFEGFDEQYF. The CDR3 region has the DNA TGTGCCAGCAGCTTTGAGGGGTTTGACGAGCAGTACTTC. This sequence joins TRBV7-2 and TRBJ2-7, with D tentatively TRBD1 or TRBD2 (5 bases each). V lost 3 bases and J lost 5, with 11 bases in between. CDR3 length: 13 amino acids. The germline CDR1 and CDR2 sequences are SGHTA and FQGNSA. Variable domain in full (rest from reference TRBV7-2 and TRBJ2-7): GAGVSQSPSNKVTEKGKDVELRCDPISGHTALYWYRQSLGQGLEFLIYFQGNSAPDKSGLPSDRFSAERTGGSVSTLTIQRTQQEDSAVYLCASSFEGFDEQYFGPGTRLTVT.

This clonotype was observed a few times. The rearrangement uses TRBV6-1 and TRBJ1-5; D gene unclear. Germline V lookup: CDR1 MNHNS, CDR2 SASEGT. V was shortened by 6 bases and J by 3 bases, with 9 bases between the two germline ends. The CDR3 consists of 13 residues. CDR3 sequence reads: CASRALLNQPQHF. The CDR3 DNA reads TGTGCCAGCAGGGCACTACTCAATCAGCCCCAGCATTTT.

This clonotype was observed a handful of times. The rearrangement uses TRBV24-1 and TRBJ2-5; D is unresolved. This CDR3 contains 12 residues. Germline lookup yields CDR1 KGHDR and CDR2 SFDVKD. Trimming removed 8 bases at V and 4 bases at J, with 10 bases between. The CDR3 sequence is CATTDVPETQYF. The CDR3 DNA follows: TGTGCCACCACTGACGTCCCAGAGACCCAGTACTTC.

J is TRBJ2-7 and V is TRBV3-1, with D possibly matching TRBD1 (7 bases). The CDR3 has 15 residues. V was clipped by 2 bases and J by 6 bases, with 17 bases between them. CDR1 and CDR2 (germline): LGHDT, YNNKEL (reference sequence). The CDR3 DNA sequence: TGTGCCAGCAGCCAAAAAGGTGGAGGGGGCATCGAGCAGTACTTC. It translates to CASSQKGGGGIEQYF.

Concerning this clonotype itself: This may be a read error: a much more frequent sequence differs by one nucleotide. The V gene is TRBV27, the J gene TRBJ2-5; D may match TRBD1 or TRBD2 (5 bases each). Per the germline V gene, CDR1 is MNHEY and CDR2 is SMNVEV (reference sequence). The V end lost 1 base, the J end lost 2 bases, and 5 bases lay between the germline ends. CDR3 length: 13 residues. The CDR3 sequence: CASSLWGQETQYF. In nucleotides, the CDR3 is TGTGCCAGCAGTTTATGGGGGCAAGAGACCCAGTACTTC.

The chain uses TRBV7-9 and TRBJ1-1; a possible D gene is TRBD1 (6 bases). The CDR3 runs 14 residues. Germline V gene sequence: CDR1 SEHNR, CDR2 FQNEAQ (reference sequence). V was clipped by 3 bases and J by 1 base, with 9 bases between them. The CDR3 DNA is TGTGCCAGCAGCTTTGCGGGGGCGAACACTGAAGCTTTCTTT. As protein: CASSFAGANTEAFF.

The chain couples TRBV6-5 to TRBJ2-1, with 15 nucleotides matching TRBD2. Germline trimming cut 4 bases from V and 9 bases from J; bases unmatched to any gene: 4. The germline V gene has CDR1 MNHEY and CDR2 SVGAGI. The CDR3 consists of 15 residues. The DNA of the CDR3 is TGTGCCAGCAGTTCCCAGGGACTAGCGGGAGGTGAGCAGTTCTTC. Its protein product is CASSSQGLAGGEQFF.

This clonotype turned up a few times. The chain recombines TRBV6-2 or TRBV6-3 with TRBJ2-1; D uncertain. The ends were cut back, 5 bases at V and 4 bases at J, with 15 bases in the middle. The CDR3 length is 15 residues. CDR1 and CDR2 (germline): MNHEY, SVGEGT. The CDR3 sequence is CASSVGGGIYNEQFF. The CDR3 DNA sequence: TGTGCCAGCAGTGTTGGCGGTGGGATATACAATGAGCAGTTCTTC.